This T cell receptor (beta chain) was found in a study of metastatic and nonmetastatic thyroid tumors (dated by TCRdb to the early 2020s). About the investigation overall: The researchers compared repertoires between peripheral blood samples and tumor or nodule tissue samples from patients with malignant or benign thyroid disease. Broad study findings and their caveats: In both blood and tumor samples, TCR beta diversity was reported to be significantly higher in malignant tumors than in benign nodules.

The CDR3 starts with the cysteine, ends with the phenylalanine, and has 13 residues. Only the CDR3 region is kept as DNA, spanning 39 bases read in frame from base 1. The germline V gene encodes CDR1 MNHEY and CDR2 SVGAGI. Trimming costs V 1 base and J 6 bases, and their ends lie 9 bases apart. Before undergoing thyroid surgery, none of the patients had been given any kind of treatment. Patient clinical samples collected from about 2011 to 2018 were retrospectively analysed using T-cell receptor beta sequencing. The library was generated by PCR. Sequencing relied on an Illumina HiSeq 4000. High-throughput sequencing was used to profile the TCR beta-chain CDR3 region of each patient. The source study handled its data this way. CDR3 differences across clinicopathological groups were used to build a classifier for discriminating distant-metastatic papillary thyroid cancer patients. The Shannon index was used to assess repertoire diversity, and the Morisita-Horn index was used to assess tumor-blood repertoire similarity. Clones were called with MiXCR by TCRdb after fastp trimmed the public reads at Q25, and only in-frame beta chains were retained. The V and J calls come from TCRdb's annotation, not from the publication. For this sample the table gives about 37,000 clones, of which less than 30% were detected only once. Of the sample, roughly a tenth is held by the ten largest clones.

A note on this clone: The target of this receptor is not known. No clone much larger than this one lies a single base away; base qualities are absent.

The sample comprised blood. The clonotype comes from a male donor with papillary thyroid cancer or a benign thyroid nodule (not recorded which). Some clones in this sample may be carry-over from other donors' samples. The chain was built from TRBV6-5 and TRBJ1-1, with the D segment identity uncertain. The DNA sequence is given as TGTGCCAGCAGTTACTATCAACTAGCTGAAGCTTTCTTT. The resulting protein is CASSYYQLAEAFF.